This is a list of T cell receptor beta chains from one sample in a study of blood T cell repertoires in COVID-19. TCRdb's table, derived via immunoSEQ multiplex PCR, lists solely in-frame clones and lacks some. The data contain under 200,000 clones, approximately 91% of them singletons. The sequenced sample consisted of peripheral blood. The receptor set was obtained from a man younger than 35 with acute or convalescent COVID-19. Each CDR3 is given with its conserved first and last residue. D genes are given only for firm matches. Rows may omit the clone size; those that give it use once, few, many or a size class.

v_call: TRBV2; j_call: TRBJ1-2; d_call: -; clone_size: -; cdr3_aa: CASTRTDNYGYTF; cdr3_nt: TGTGCCAGCACTAGGACAGATAACTATGGCTACACCTTC
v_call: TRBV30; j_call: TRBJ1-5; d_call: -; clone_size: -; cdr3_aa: CAWLSRFSNQPQHF; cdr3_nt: TGTGCCTGGCTAAGCCGCTTTAGCAATCAGCCCCAGCATTTT
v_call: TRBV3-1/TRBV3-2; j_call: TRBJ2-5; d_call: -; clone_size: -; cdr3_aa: CASSREDNLGETQYF; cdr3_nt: TGTGCCAGCAGCCGCGAGGACAACCTAGGGGAGACCCAGTACTTC
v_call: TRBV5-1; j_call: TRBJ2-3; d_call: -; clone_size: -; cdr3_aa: CASSLVKASTDTQYF; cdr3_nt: TGCGCCAGCAGCTTGGTCAAAGCGTCCACAGATACGCAGTATTTT
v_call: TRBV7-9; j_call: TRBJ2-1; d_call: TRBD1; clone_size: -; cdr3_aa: CASSLGRGPYNEQFF; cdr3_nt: TGTGCCAGCAGCTTAGGTAGGGGGCCGTACAATGAGCAGTTCTTC
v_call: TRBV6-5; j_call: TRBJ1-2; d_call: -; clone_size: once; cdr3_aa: CASSYREPYGYTF; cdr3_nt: TGTGCCAGCAGCTACAGGGAGCCCTATGGCTACACCTTC
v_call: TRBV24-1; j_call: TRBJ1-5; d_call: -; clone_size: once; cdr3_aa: CATRSSSNQPQHF; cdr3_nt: TGTGCCACCAGAAGTAGTAGCAATCAGCCCCAGCATTTT
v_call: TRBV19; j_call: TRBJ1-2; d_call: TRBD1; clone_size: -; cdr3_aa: CASRIGTDENYGYTF; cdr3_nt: TGTGCCAGTAGGATCGGGACAGATGAGAACTATGGCTACACCTTC
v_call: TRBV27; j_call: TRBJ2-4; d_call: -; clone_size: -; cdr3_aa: CASSRDSAKNIQYF; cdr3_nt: TGTGCCAGCAGTCGGGACTCAGCCAAAAACATTCAGTACTTC
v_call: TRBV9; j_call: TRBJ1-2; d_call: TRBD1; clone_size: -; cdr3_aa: CASSATLTGADGYTF; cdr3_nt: TGTGCCAGCAGCGCAACCTTGACAGGGGCGGATGGCTACACCTTC
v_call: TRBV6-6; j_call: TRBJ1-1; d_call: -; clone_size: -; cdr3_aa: CASSRPGGGANTEAFF; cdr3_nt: TGTGCCAGCAGTCGCCCGGGGGGGGGCGCGAACACTGAAGCTTTCTTT
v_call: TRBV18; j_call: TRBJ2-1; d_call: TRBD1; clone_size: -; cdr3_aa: CASSLLPGQGYNEQFF; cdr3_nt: TGTGCCAGCTCACTCCTGCCGGGACAGGGCTACAATGAGCAGTTCTTC
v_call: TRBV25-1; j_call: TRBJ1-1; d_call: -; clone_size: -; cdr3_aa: CASSESKWGATEAFF; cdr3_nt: TGTGCCAGCAGTGAAAGTAAGTGGGGCGCGACTGAAGCTTTCTTT
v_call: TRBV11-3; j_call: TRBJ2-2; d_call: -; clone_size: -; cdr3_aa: CASSSRQNTGELFF; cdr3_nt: TGTGCCAGCAGTTCCAGACAGAACACCGGGGAGCTGTTTTTT
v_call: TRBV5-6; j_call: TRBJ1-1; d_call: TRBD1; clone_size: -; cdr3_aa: CASTGDSQRSEAFF; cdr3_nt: TGTGCCAGCACAGGGGACAGCCAGCGTTCTGAAGCTTTCTTT
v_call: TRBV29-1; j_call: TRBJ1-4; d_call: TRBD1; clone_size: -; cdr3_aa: CSVGLTQGPDEKLFF; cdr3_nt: TGCAGCGTTGGGCTGACACAGGGGCCGGATGAAAAACTGTTTTTT
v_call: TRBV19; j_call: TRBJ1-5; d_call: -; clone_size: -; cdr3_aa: CATLGAIGGVGQPQHF; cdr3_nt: TGTGCCACCCTAGGTGCAATCGGGGGGGTTGGTCAGCCCCAGCATTTT
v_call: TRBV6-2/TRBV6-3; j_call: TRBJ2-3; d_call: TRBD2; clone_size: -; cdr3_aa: CASSSRTSGALPDTQYF; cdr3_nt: TGTGCCAGCAGTTCCCGGACTAGCGGGGCTTTACCAGATACGCAGTATTTT
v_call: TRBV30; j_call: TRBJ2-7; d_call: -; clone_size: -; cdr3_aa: CAWSVRWAGQGYEQYF; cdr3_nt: TGTGCCTGGAGTGTACGTTGGGCAGGGCAAGGCTACGAGCAGTACTTC
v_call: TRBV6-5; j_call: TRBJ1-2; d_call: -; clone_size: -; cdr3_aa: CASRDTVPNYGYTF; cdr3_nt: TGTGCCAGCAGGGACACAGTGCCTAACTATGGCTACACCTTC
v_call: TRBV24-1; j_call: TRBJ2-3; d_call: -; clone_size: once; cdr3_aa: CATSEWGDSTDTQYF; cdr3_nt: TGTGCCACCAGTGAATGGGGGGATAGCACAGATACGCAGTATTTT
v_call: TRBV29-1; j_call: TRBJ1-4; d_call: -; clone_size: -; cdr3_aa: CSACSTSNEKLFF; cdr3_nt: TGCAGCGCCTGTAGTACGAGTAATGAAAAACTGTTTTTT
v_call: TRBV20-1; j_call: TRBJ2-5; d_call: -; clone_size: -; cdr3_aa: CSGNREETQYF; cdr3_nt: TGCAGCGGGAACAGGGAAGAGACCCAGTACTTC
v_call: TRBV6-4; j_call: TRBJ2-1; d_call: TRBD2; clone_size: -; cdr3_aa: CASSALTSGGRAEQFF; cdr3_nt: TGTGCCAGCAGTGCCCTCACGAGCGGGGGCCGAGCTGAGCAGTTCTTC
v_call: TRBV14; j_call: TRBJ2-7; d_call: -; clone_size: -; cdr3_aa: CASSLGLEQYF; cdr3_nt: TGTGCCAGCAGCCTCGGTCTGGAGCAGTACTTC
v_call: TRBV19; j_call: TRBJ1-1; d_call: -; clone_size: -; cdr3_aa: CASSIGMGRGGTEAFF; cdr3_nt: TGTGCCAGTAGTATAGGGATGGGCAGGGGCGGCACTGAAGCTTTCTTT
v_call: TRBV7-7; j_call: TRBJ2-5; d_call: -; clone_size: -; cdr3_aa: CASSPTTGPPAGTQYF; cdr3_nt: TGTGCCAGCAGCCCGACAACCGGGCCTCCGGCGGGGACCCAGTACTTC
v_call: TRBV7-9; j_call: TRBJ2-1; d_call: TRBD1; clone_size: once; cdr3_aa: CASSPARQGVNNEQFF; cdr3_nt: TGTGCCAGCAGCCCGGCCCGACAGGGGGTCAACAATGAGCAGTTCTTC
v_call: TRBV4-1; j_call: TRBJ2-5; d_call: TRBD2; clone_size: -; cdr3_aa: CASSQDGGEETQYF; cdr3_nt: TGCGCCAGCAGCCAAGATGGGGGGGAAGAGACCCAGTACTTC
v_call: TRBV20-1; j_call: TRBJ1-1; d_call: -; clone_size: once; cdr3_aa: CSASNPQGGAEAFF; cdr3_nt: TGCAGTGCTAGTAACCCCCAGGGTGGAGCTGAAGCTTTCTTT
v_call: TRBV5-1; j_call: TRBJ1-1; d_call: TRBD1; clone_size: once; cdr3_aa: CASGADRDMNTEAFF; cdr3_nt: TGCGCCAGCGGAGCGGACAGGGATATGAACACTGAAGCTTTCTTT
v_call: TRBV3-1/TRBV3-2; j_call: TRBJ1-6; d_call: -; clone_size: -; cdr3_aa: CASSQTQSGGDKIF; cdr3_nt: TGTGCCAGCAGCCAGACCCAATCTGGGGGGGACAAGATCTTT
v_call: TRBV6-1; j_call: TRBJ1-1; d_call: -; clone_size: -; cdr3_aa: CASSEASSPNTEAFF; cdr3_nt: TGTGCCAGCAGTGAAGCGAGCTCGCCGAACACTGAAGCTTTCTTT
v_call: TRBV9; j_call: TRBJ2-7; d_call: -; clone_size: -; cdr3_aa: CASSPTGFLSVEQYF; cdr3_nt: TGTGCCAGCAGCCCCACCGGGTTCCTGTCGGTCGAGCAGTACTTC
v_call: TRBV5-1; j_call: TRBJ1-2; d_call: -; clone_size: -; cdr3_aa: CASSPQPTANYGYTF; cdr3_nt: TGCGCCAGCAGTCCACAGCCTACAGCTAACTATGGCTACACCTTC
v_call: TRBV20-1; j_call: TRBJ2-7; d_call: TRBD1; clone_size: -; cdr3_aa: CSASWNRDRAYEQYF; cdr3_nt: TGCAGTGCTAGTTGGAATCGGGACAGAGCCTACGAGCAGTACTTC
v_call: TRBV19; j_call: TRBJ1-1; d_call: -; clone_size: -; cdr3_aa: CASKQGLSEAFF; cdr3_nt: TGTGCCAGTAAACAGGGTTTATCTGAAGCTTTCTTT
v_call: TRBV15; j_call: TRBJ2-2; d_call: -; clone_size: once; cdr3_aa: CATRGGRDTGELFF; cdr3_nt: TGTGCCACCAGGGGGGGGCGGGACACCGGGGAGCTGTTTTTT
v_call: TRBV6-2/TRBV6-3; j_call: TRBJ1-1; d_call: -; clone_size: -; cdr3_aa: CASSYSEGRGRYTEAFF; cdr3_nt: TGTGCCAGCAGTTACTCGGAGGGGCGCGGGAGATACACTGAAGCTTTCTTT
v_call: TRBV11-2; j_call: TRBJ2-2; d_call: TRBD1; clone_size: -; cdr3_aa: CASSFTVPGQGSGELFF; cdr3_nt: TGTGCCAGCAGCTTCACCGTACCGGGACAGGGGTCCGGGGAGCTGTTTTTT
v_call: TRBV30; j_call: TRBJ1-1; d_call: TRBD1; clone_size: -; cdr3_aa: CALRQGANSRGAFF; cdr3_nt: TGTGCCCTTCGACAGGGGGCGAATTCCCGTGGGGCTTTCTTT
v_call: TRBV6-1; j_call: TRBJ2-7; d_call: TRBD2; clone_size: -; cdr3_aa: CASSEGISGGYEQYF; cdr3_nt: TGTGCCAGCAGTGAAGGGATTAGCGGGGGTTACGAGCAGTACTTC
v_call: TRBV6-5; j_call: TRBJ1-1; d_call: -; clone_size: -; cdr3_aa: CASSYESVSEAFF; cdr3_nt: TGTGCCAGCAGTTACGAAAGCGTCAGTGAAGCTTTCTTT
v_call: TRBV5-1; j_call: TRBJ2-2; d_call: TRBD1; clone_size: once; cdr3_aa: CASAQGAGTGELFF; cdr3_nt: TGCGCCAGCGCACAGGGGGCAGGCACCGGGGAGCTGTTTTTT
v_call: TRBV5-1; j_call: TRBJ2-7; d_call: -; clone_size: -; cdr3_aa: CASSSGLLSYEQYF; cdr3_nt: TGCGCCAGCAGCTCGGGACTGCTCTCCTACGAGCAGTACTTC
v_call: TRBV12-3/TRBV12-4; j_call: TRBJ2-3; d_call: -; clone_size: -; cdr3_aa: CASSQNSNTQYF; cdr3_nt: TGTGCCAGCAGCCAAAATAGCAATACGCAGTATTTT
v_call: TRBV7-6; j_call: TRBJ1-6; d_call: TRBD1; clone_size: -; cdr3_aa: CASSFGQGKNSPLHF; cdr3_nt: TGTGCCAGCAGCTTTGGACAGGGAAAAAATTCACCCCTCCACTTT
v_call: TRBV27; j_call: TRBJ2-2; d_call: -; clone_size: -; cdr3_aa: CASSPKDRVPNTGELFF; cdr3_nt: TGTGCCAGCAGTCCGAAAGACAGAGTCCCGAACACCGGGGAGCTGTTTTTT
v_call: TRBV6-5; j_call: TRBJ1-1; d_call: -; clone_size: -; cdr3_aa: CASSRTPQVNTEAFF; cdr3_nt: TGTGCCAGCAGCCGCACTCCCCAGGTGAACACTGAAGCTTTCTTT
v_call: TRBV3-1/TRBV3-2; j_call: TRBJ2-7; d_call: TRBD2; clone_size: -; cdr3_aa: CASSQVTSGSYEQYF; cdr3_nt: TGTGCCAGCAGCCAAGTGACTAGCGGCTCCTACGAGCAGTACTTC
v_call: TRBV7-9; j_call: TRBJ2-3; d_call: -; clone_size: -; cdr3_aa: CASSVTGTDTQYF; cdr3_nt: TGTGCCAGCAGCGTTACAGGCACAGATACGCAGTATTTT
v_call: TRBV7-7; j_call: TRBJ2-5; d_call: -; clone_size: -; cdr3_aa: CASSLAWGAGIMETQYF; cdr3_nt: TGTGCCAGCAGCTTAGCCTGGGGTGCAGGGATTATGGAGACCCAGTACTTC
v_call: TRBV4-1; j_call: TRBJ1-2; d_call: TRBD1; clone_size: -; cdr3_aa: CASSQGTGFVWNYGYTF; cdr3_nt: TGCGCCAGCAGCCAGGGGACAGGGTTTGTTTGGAACTATGGCTACACCTTC
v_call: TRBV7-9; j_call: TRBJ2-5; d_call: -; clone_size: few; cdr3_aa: CASSNRDWRPVETQYF; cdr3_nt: TGTGCCAGCAGCAACCGGGACTGGAGGCCAGTGGAGACCCAGTACTTC
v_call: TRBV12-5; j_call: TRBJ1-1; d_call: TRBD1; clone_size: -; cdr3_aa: CASGTDRARPEAFF; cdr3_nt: TGTGCTAGTGGTACTGACAGGGCTCGCCCTGAAGCTTTCTTT